These 25 T cell receptor beta chains share one sample of origin, sequenced in a study of blood T cell repertoires in COVID-19. The protocol was immunoSEQ multiplex PCR, while the TCRdb copy is restricted to in-frame clones and leaves out a portion. The table shows 70,000 to 85,000 clones, with over 70% occurring only once. Sequencing input: peripheral blood. These receptors were taken from a man older than 75 with active or convalescent COVID-19.

The chain links TRBV30 to TRBJ1-6, with D unclear. CDR1 GTSNPN and CDR2 SVGIG come from the germline V gene (reference sequence). The V end was cut by 2 bases, the J end by 7 bases, with 12 bases between. The CDR3 runs to 14 residues. CDR3 protein: CAWSRIAGNSPLHF. The CDR3 DNA sequence: TGTGCCTGGAGTCGTATCGCGGGAAATTCACCCCTCCACTTT.

The V gene is TRBV5-1, the J gene TRBJ1-3; 8 bases match TRBD1. Germline V CDR1 and CDR2: SGHRS, YFSETQ. The V gene end was trimmed by 4 bases and the J gene end by 2 bases; junction bases not matched to a gene: 5. CDR3 length: 15 residues. The CDR3 is CASSATGDAGNTIYF. The CDR3 coding sequence is TGCGCCAGCAGCGCGACAGGGGACGCTGGAAACACCATATATTTT.

V usage is TRBV11-2 and J usage is TRBJ2-1; 12 bases line up with TRBD2. J gave up 4 bases and V 6 bases, and 4 bases lay outside the gene matches. CDR3 length: 15 amino acids. Germline CDR1 and CDR2: SGHAT and FQNNGV. This CDR3 reads CASSPGTSGYNEQFF. In DNA, the CDR3 is TGTGCCAGCAGTCCCGGGACTAGCGGGTACAATGAGCAGTTCTTC.

The V and J genes are TRBV19 and TRBJ1-1; D is ambiguous. Germline loops: CDR1 LNHDA, CDR2 SQIVND (reference sequence). This CDR3 spans 13 amino acids. Trimming shortened V by 5 bases and J by 1 base, and 8 bases separated the two germline ends. The chain's CDR3 is CASSLSQNTEAFF. The CDR3 nucleotides are TGTGCCAGTAGTCTCTCACAGAACACTGAAGCTTTCTTT. The entire variable domain, with the rest obtained from reference TRBV19 and TRBJ1-1, is as follows: DGGITQSPKYLFRKEGQNVTLSCEQNLNHDAMYWYRQDPGQGLRLIYYSQIVNDFQKGDIAEGYSVSREKKESFPLTVTSAQKNPTAFYLCASSLSQNTEAFFGQGTRLTVV.

The chain employs TRBV28 and TRBJ1-1; 7 positions agree with TRBD1. Germline CDR1 and CDR2: MDHEN and SYDVKM. Unmatched junction bases numbered 9, after V lost 10 bases and J lost 1 base. The CDR3 runs 14 residues. CDR3 in DNA: TGTGCCACCGACAGACGGACAGGGAACACTGAAGCTTTCTTT. Protein: CATDRRTGNTEAFF. The whole variable domain, filled in from reference TRBV28 and TRBJ1-1, reads DVKVTQSSRYLVKRTGEKVFLECVQDMDHENMFWYRQDPGLGLRLIYFSYDVKMKEKGDIPEGYSVSREKKERFSLILESASTNQTSMYLCATDRRTGNTEAFFGQGTRLTVV.

V usage is TRBV28 and J usage is TRBJ2-2; D not certain. CDR1 is MDHEN, CDR2 SYDVKM, per germline. The CDR3 is 11 residues long. V was trimmed by 6 bases and J by 5 bases, leaving 4 bases between them. The DNA of the CDR3 is TGTGCCAGCAGGGAGACCGGGGAGCTGTTTTTT. This translates into CASRETGELFF.

The V gene is TRBV19, the J gene TRBJ2-2; weak D call: TRBD1 (6 bases). V was clipped by 3 bases and J by 4 bases, with 12 bases between them. Germline assignment: CDR1 LNHDA and CDR2 SQIVND (reference sequence). The CDR3 totals 15 residues. This CDR3 reads CASSMRDRFTGELFF. Here the CDR3 DNA reads TGTGCCAGTAGTATGCGCGACAGGTTCACCGGGGAGCTGTTTTTT.

A few counts support this clone. This chain links TRBV5-1 with TRBJ2-1, with TRBD1 identical over 9 bases. CDR3 size: 15 residues. The V gene end was trimmed by 3 bases and the J gene end by 8 bases; junction bases not matched to a gene: 9. Germline V gives CDR1 SGHRS, CDR2 YFSETQ. The CDR3 reads CASSWRGQGRYEQFF. The DNA of the CDR3 is TGCGCCAGCAGCTGGCGGGGACAGGGTCGTTATGAGCAGTTCTTC.

This sequence joins TRBV6-5 and TRBJ1-1; D call uncertain. Germline V gives CDR1 MNHEY, CDR2 SVGAGI. The CDR3 is made up of 13 amino acids. Trimming took 0 bases from V and 5 from J, leaving 7 bases between them. The CDR3 region has the DNA TGTGCCAGCAGTTACTCGACAAGTACTGAAGCTTTCTTT. Translated: CASSYSTSTEAFF.

The rearrangement uses TRBV2 and TRBJ2-4; D is possibly TRBD1 (5 bases). With 8 bases removed from V and 3 bases from J, the gap between germline ends came to 14 bases. The CDR3 runs to 14 residues. The germline V gene encodes CDR1 SNHLY and CDR2 FYNNEI. The CDR3 nucleotides are TGTGCCAGCGGGGCCGTCTTGAGCAAAAACATTCAGTACTTC. This translates into CASGAVLSKNIQYF.

The V and J genes are TRBV29-1 and TRBJ1-1; 7 positions match TRBD1. The V segment lost 7 bases and the J segment 6 bases; nucleotides outside the gene matches: 5. There are 11 residues in the CDR3. Per germline, CDR1 SQVTM and CDR2 ANQGSEA. CDR3 nucleotides: TGCAGCGCCTACAGGGGTGCTGAAGCTTTCTTT. This sequence encodes CSAYRGAEAFF.

This rearrangement joins TRBV24-1 to TRBJ2-5; weak D call: TRBD2 (6 bases). There are 13 residues in the CDR3. Between the trimmed V and J ends, which lost 4 bases and 5 bases, there was a span of 10 bases. From germline, CDR1 is KGHDR and CDR2 SFDVKD. The CDR3 DNA sequence: TGTGCCACCAGTGACCCTAGCGTCGAGACCCAGTACTTC. It yields the protein CATSDPSVETQYF.

This clone has just one count. The J gene is TRBJ2-7, the V gene TRBV3-1 (or the pseudogene TRBV3-2); 7 nucleotides agree with TRBD1. Germline trimming cut 5 bases from V and 2 bases from J; bases unmatched to any gene: 6. The length of the CDR3 is 14 residues. From germline, CDR1 is LGHDT and CDR2 YNNKEL (reference sequence). The CDR3 spells CASSNRGGTYEQYF. CDR3 DNA sequence: TGTGCCAGCAGCAACAGGGGCGGTACCTACGAGCAGTACTTC.

This rearrangement joins TRBV11-2 to TRBJ2-3, with a tentative D call TRBD2 (7 bases). This CDR3 is 14 amino acids long. With 3 bases removed from V and 5 bases from J, the gap between germline ends came to 12 bases. CDR1 SGHAT and CDR2 FQNNGV come from the germline V gene. The CDR3 reads CASSFGGAQDTQYF. CDR3 DNA sequence: TGTGCCAGCAGCTTTGGGGGGGCGCAAGATACGCAGTATTTT.

The genes are TRBV19 and TRBJ1-3; a weak D match, TRBD1 (6 bases). The CDR3 extends over 14 amino acids. Germline V gene data show CDR1 as LNHDA and CDR2 as SQIVND (reference sequence). Trimming took 7 bases from V and 1 from J, leaving 11 bases between them. In DNA form, the CDR3 reads TGTGCCAGTAACACCAGGGGTTCTGGAAACACCATATATTTT. Translating gives CASNTRGSGNTIYF.

This clone has a single count. The genes are TRBV5-1 and TRBJ2-5, with 10 bases aligning to TRBD2. V trimming: 0 bases; J trimming: 2 bases; junction bases outside the gene matches: 7. Germline CDR1 reads SGHRS; CDR2 reads YFSETQ. This CDR3 comprises 17 residues. The CDR3 spells CASSLGASGGDQETQYF. CDR3 sequence (DNA): TGCGCCAGCAGCTTGGGGGCTAGCGGGGGAGATCAAGAGACCCAGTACTTC.

In this sample, this clone turned up a few times. This chain links TRBV28 with TRBJ2-7, with TRBD1 matching 10 bases. Per the germline V gene, CDR1 is MDHEN and CDR2 is SYDVKM. The CDR3 loop spans 15 amino acids. Losses at the gene ends were 4 bases for V and 3 bases for J; bases not matched to a gene: 6. CDR3 sequence (DNA): TGTGCCAGCAGTTCCCGGGACAGGGGTCTCTACGAGCAGTACTTC. This codes for CASSSRDRGLYEQYF. Based on the CDR3 plus reference TRBV28 and TRBJ2-7, the full variable domain is DVKVTQSSRYLVKRTGEKVFLECVQDMDHENMFWYRQDPGLGLRLIYFSYDVKMKEKGDIPEGYSVSREKKERFSLILESASTNQTSMYLCASSSRDRGLYEQYFGPGTRLTVT.

Turning to this clone: At the DNA level, this CDR3 is encoded by other sequences in the same sample as well. This chain connects TRBV27 to TRBJ2-5; no clear D gene. Trimming cost V 0 bases and J 3 bases, with 8 bases left between them. The CDR3 covers 14 residues. Per germline, CDR1 MNHEY and CDR2 SMNVEV (reference sequence). In nucleotides, the CDR3 is TGTGCCAGCAGTTTATCGAGAAGAGAAGAGACCCAGTACTTC. Translating it yields CASSLSRREETQYF.

The V call is TRBV4-3, the J call TRBJ2-5; weak D call: TRBD2 (6 bases). Per the germline V gene, CDR1 is LGHNA and CDR2 is YSLEER. Deletions cut 4 bases from V and 5 bases from J, with 17 bases between. The length of the CDR3 is 15 residues. CDR3 DNA: TGCGCCAGCAGCCTGGGTAGCGGCTTAGCGGAGACCCAGTACTTC. This sequence encodes CASSLGSGLAETQYF.

The chain is built from TRBV27 and TRBJ2-7, with D tentatively TRBD1 (6 bases). V was clipped by 5 bases and J by 4 bases, with 15 bases between them. The CDR3 runs 14 residues. Germline V gene sequence: CDR1 MNHEY, CDR2 SMNVEV (reference sequence). The CDR3, as DNA: TGTGCCAGCAGTGTAACGGGACAAACTTACGAGCAGTACTTC. Protein: CASSVTGQTYEQYF.

This clone was counted only a few times. At one of its ends the junction is not consistent with the germline gene, which may arise from a read error. V usage is TRBV4-2 and J usage is TRBJ1-2; the D is unclear. The CDR3 sequence is 15 residues long. CDR1 is LGHNA and CDR2 is YNFKEQ in the germline V gene. DNA for the CDR3: TGTGCCAGCAGTCAAGGTACAGATACAAACTATGGCTACACCTTC. Translation: CASSQGTDTNYGYTF.

This clone showed up just a few times. Written as DNA, the CDR3 is TGTGCCAGCAGCCCGTATACGACAGGGTATAATTCACCCCTCCACTTT. This codes for CASSPYTTGYNSPLHF. V and J are TRBV5-6 and TRBJ1-6; 7 bases map to TRBD1. J gave up 4 bases and V 4 bases, and 8 bases lay outside the gene matches. The CDR3 runs to 16 residues. Germline V gene sequence: CDR1 SGHDT, CDR2 YYEEEE. Supplemented by reference TRBV5-6 and TRBJ1-6, the full variable domain reads DAGVTQSPTHLIKTRGQQVTLRCSPKSGHDTVSWYQQALGQGPQFIFQYYEEEERQRGNFPDRFSGHQFPNYSSELNVNALLLGDSALYLCASSPYTTGYNSPLHFGNGTRLTVT.

V gene TRBV5-4 combines with J gene TRBJ2-7; 9 positions agree with TRBD1. The CDR3 contains 16 residues. V lost 3 bases to trimming and J lost 0 bases; unmatched junction nucleotides: 7. Germline values: CDR1 SGHNT, CDR2 YYREEE (reference sequence). In nucleotides, the CDR3 is TGTGCCAGCAGCTCCCCGGGACAGGGTTTCTCCTACGAGCAGTACTTC. Protein product: CASSSPGQGFSYEQYF.

The gene calls are TRBV3-1 (or the pseudogene TRBV3-2) and TRBJ2-7; D call uncertain. Germline CDR1 reads LGHDT; CDR2 reads YNNKEL (reference sequence). The CDR3 sequence is 15 residues long. V was cut by 0 bases and J by 5 bases, with 14 bases left in between. Here the CDR3 DNA reads TGTGCCAGCAGCCAAGAAATAGAAGGTAGCCACGAGCAGTACTTC. It encodes CASSQEIEGSHEQYF.

The V and J genes are TRBV21-1 and TRBJ1-2. TRBV21-1 is shown as a pseudogene. This CDR3 contains 14 residues. CDR3 in DNA: TGTGCCAGCAGCTTAAAGGTGGAGAACTATGGCTACACCTTC. Protein product: CASSLKVENYGYTF.